Listed below are T cell receptor beta chains from one sample, sequenced in a study of vaccination effects on CD4 cells after COVID-19. Profiled with immunoSEQ multiplex PCR; TCRdb holds only in-frame clones, not every one. This table has more than 60,000 clones, around 70% appearing once. Their recognized antigens are unknown. Material: CD4+ T cells from PBMCs cultured without peptide, obtained after COVID-19 vaccination. These receptors were obtained from a human donor who received a COVID-19 vaccine. CDR3s include the opening cysteine and the closing phenylalanine or tryptophan. Each record gives: D gene, V gene, clone size, J gene, CDR3 protein, CDR3 DNA. A D gene is named only where the DNA matches it firmly. Part of the rows lack a size; the others show once, few, many or a class for expanded clones.

-	TRBV28	-	TRBJ1-2	CASRLRNGKNYGYTF	TGTGCCAGCAGACTAAGGAACGGCAAGAACTATGGCTACACCTTC
-	TRBV6-5	-	TRBJ1-1	CASSYGTGNTEAFF	TGTGCCAGCAGTTATGGGACGGGGAACACTGAAGCTTTCTTT
TRBD1	TRBV6-6	-	TRBJ2-4	CASSLGQGNLNIQYF	TGTGCCAGCAGCTTAGGACAGGGAAACTTAAACATTCAGTACTTC
-	TRBV4-3	-	TRBJ1-4	CASSLVGPGTNEKLFF	TGCGCCAGCAGCCTCGTAGGCCCGGGGACTAATGAAAAACTGTTTTTT
-	TRBV2	few	TRBJ1-2	CASSESGDYGYTF	TGTGCCAGCAGTGAGTCAGGGGACTATGGCTACACCTTC
-	TRBV7-2	-	TRBJ1-3	CASSLVGNTIYF	TGTGCCAGCAGCTTAGTGGGAAACACCATATATTTT
TRBD1	TRBV7-6	-	TRBJ1-6	CASSLLTGTADSPLHF	TGTGCCAGCAGCTTACTTACCGGGACAGCGGATTCACCCCTCCACTTT
-	TRBV5-1	few	TRBJ1-3	CASSLEANGNTIYF	TGCGCCAGCAGCTTGGAGGCCAACGGAAACACCATATATTTT
-	TRBV5-1	-	TRBJ1-5	CASREGSISNQPQHF	TGCGCCAGCAGGGAGGGGTCAATTAGCAATCAGCCCCAGCATTTT
-	TRBV7-9	-	TRBJ1-3	CASRFPGTSGNTIYF	TGTGCCAGCAGATTTCCGGGAACCTCTGGAAACACCATATATTTT
-	TRBV2	once	TRBJ1-2	CASSEWDPMEGGYTF	TGTGCCAGCAGTGAATGGGACCCCATGGAAGGCGGCTACACCTTC
-	TRBV11-1	-	TRBJ1-2	CASSRNRAGYTF	TGTGCCAGCAGTCGGAACAGGGCTGGCTACACCTTC
-	TRBV27	-	TRBJ2-3	CASRAGAFTDTQYF	TGTGCCAGCAGAGCAGGGGCCTTCACAGATACGCAGTATTTT
-	TRBV11-3	-	TRBJ2-5	CAGGAVGETQYF	TGTGCCGGCGGGGCAGTTGGAGAGACCCAGTACTTC
-	TRBV30	-	TRBJ2-5	CAWSGMHLQETQYF	TGTGCCTGGAGTGGGATGCACCTTCAAGAGACCCAGTACTTC
-	TRBV7-2	-	TRBJ1-5	CASTHGQEQSAQHF	TGTGCCAGCACACACGGCCAGGAGCAATCAGCCCAGCATTTT
TRBD1	TRBV28	-	TRBJ2-1	CASSFSGTGSSYNEQFF	TGTGCCAGCAGTTTTTCAGGGACAGGGAGCTCCTACAATGAGCAGTTCTTC
-	TRBV2	-	TRBJ1-4	CASSPARGEKLFF	TGTGCCAGCAGCCCAGCGCGAGGAGAAAAACTGTTTTTT
-	TRBV29-1	-	TRBJ2-3	CSVEDRTGSTDTQYF	TGCAGCGTTGAAGATCGAACGGGCAGCACAGATACGCAGTATTTT
-	TRBV9	few	TRBJ1-2	CASSPRAPANGYTF	TGTGCCAGCAGCCCCAGAGCTCCCGCTAATGGCTACACCTTC
TRBD2	TRBV7-2	-	TRBJ2-5	CASSLVVTSGGARETQYF	TGTGCCAGCAGCTTAGTGGTTACTAGCGGGGGGGCCAGAGAGACCCAGTACTTC
-	TRBV5-5	-	TRBJ1-5	CASTPDPISNQPQHF	TGTGCCAGCACCCCAGACCCCATTAGCAATCAGCCCCAGCATTTT
TRBD1	TRBV5-1	-	TRBJ1-4	CASSLPTGGQGEKLFF	TGCGCCAGCAGCTTACCAACGGGGGGACAGGGCGAAAAACTGTTTTTT
-	TRBV24-1	-	TRBJ2-3	CATEGDTDTQYF	TGTGCCACCGAGGGGGACACAGATACGCAGTATTTT
-	TRBV12-3/TRBV12-4	few	TRBJ1-1	CASRGAYTEAFF	TGTGCCAGCAGGGGGGCTTACACTGAAGCTTTCTTT
-	TRBV18	-	TRBJ1-1	CASSRSLPGQNTEAFF	TGTGCCAGCTCCCGAAGCTTACCGGGACAGAACACTGAAGCTTTCTTT
-	TRBV7-9	-	TRBJ1-6	CASSPPQQGFSPLHF	TGTGCCAGCAGCCCCCCCCAGCAAGGTTTCTCACCCCTCCACTTT
-	TRBV7-2	-	TRBJ1-5	CASSLIRDNQPQHF	TGTGCCAGCAGCTTAATTCGGGACAATCAGCCCCAGCATTTT
TRBD1	TRBV4-3	-	TRBJ1-1	CASSKHGTGLSDTEAFF	TGCGCCAGCAGCAAGCACGGGACAGGCCTATCGGACACTGAAGCTTTCTTT
TRBD1	TRBV4-3	-	TRBJ1-6	CASSALTGGLNNSPLHF	TGCGCCAGCAGCGCTTTGACAGGGGGTCTAAATAATTCACCCCTCCACTTT
TRBD1	TRBV2	few	TRBJ1-2	CASSRDRNYGYTF	TGTGCCAGCAGTCGGGACAGGAACTATGGCTACACCTTC
TRBD2	TRBV5-8	-	TRBJ2-3	CASSLKRGVSTDTQYF	TGTGCCAGCAGCTTGAAGCGGGGGGTGAGCACAGATACGCAGTATTTT
-	TRBV5-1	-	TRBJ2-5	CASSLDTWQRVDETQYF	TGCGCCAGCAGCTTGGATACCTGGCAGCGGGTAGATGAGACCCAGTACTTC
-	TRBV28	-	TRBJ1-1	CASRPGTMNTEAFF	TGTGCCAGCAGGCCAGGGACAATGAACACTGAAGCTTTCTTT
-	TRBV30	-	TRBJ1-5	CAWSDQGISNQPQHF	TGTGCCTGGAGTGACCAGGGGATTAGCAATCAGCCCCAGCATTTT